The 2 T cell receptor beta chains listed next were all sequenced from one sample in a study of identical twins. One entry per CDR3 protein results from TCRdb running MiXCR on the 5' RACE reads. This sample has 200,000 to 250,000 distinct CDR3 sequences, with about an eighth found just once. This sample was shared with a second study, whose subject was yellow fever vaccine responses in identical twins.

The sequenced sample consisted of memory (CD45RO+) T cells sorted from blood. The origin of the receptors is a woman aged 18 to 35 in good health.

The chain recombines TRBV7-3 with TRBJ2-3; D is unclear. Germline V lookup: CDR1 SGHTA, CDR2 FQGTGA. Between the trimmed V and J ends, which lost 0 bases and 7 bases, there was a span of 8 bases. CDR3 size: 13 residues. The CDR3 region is CASSLTAAHTQYF. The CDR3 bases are TGTGCCAGCAGCTTAACGGCGGCACATACGCAGTATTTT.

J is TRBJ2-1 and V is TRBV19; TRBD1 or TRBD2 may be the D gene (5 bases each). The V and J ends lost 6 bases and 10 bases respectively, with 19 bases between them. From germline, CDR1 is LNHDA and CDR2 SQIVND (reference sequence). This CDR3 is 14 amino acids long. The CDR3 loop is CASSSPGPPGEQFF. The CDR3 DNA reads TGTGCCAGTAGCTCCCCGGGGCCCCCAGGGGAGCAGTTCTTC. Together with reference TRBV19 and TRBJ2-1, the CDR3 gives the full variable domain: DGGITQSPKYLFRKEGQNVTLSCEQNLNHDAMYWYRQDPGQGLRLIYYSQIVNDFQKGDIAEGYSVSREKKESFPLTVTSAQKNPTAFYLCASSSPGPPGEQFFGPGTRLTVL.